Given below is one TCR beta chain in context. This sample is part of a study of OX40 agonist ivuxolimab in advanced cancers. About the research overall: Patients were 82.7% male with ages roughly 20 to 85, mean about 65.

Trimming removed 4 bases from V and 5 bases from J, with 23 bases in between. Per the germline V gene, CDR1 is SGHTA and CDR2 is FQGNSA. The CDR3 runs 17 residues. Data came from immunoSEQ multiplex PCR; TCRdb stores just in-frame clones and leaves some out. The sample consists of more than 50,000 clones, about 79% of them appearing once. This receptor was taken from an adult with an advanced solid tumor such as melanoma, head and neck, liver or kidney cancer. The J gene is TRBJ2-5, the V gene TRBV7-2; weak D call: TRBD2 (7 bases). The sequenced sample was CD4+ or CD8+ T cells sorted from blood, obtained in a trial of the OX40 agonist ivuxolimab. CDR3 nucleotides: TGTGCCAGCAGCTCAGTAGGGACGGGGGGCTTAAGGGAGACCCAGTACTTC. Translating gives CASSSVGTGGLRETQYF.